This record looks at one T cell receptor beta chain sequence and its context. What it binds is unknown. The germline gives CDR1 GTSNPN, CDR2 SVGIG (reference sequence). The CDR3 has 12 residues. Trimming left V 0 bases short and J 4 bases short, with 7 bases between. For the diagnoses, clinical symptoms, serum thyroxine and TRAb, thyroid ultrasound and orbital computed tomography were used. These data are taken from a study of T cells in Graves' hyperthyroidism and ophthalmopathy. Amplification targeted TCR beta CDR3 regions from RNA transcripts. The HTBI primer set drove a first-round RT-PCR of the TCR CDR3. TCRdb fed the multiplex PCR reads into MiXCR, producing one record per CDR3 protein. Of a few hundred thousand distinct CDR3 sequences detected, roughly 20% appear once; the ten largest clones hold about 25%. Whole-study findings and limits: Most thyroid clonotypes that were expanded above 0.001 also turned up in blood.

The J gene is TRBJ2-7, the V gene TRBV30, with unresolved D. The TCR originated in a man aged 18 to 30 with Graves' hyperthyroidism. The sequencing sample was made of blood. Written as DNA, the CDR3 is TGTGCCTGGAGTGTTCTGGTTTACGAGCAGTACTTC. Protein sequence: CAWSVLVYEQYF.